This record covers a single T cell receptor (beta chain). A multiplex PCR was run with 60 Vbeta primers and 13 Jbeta primers. Profiled with immunoSEQ multiplex PCR; TCRdb holds only in-frame clones, not every one. This table has some 170,000 clones, approximately 75% appearing once. These data originate in a study of cytomegalovirus exposure and HLA in healthy donors. The receptor was derived from a man under 40 in good health and CMV-seropositive. Sequencing was carried out using PBMCs.

CDR3 in amino acids: CAWRAGANTGELFF. The CDR3 nucleotides are TGTGCCTGGAGGGCAGGGGCGAACACCGGGGAGCTGTTTTTT. V usage is TRBV30 and J usage is TRBJ2-2; a possible D gene is TRBD1 (6 bases). CDR1 is GTSNPN and CDR2 is SVGIG in the germline V gene (reference sequence). The CDR3 sequence is 14 residues long. V gave up 3 bases and J gave up 0 bases, with 8 bases separating them.